This is a list of T cell receptor beta chains from one sample in a study of control samples from healthy donors and cancer patients. The data were produced by immunoSEQ multiplex PCR, yet TCRdb's version contains in-frame clones alone and is incomplete. The sample has about 110,000 clones; about 80% are singletons. Material for sequencing was blood. These receptors were taken from a man younger than 35 in good health. Both conserved end residues are part of each CDR3. A D gene is named only where the DNA matches it firmly. Some rows mark clone size as missing; the rest say once, few, many or name a class of expanded clone.

.	few	TRBV21-1	TRBJ1-1	TGTGCCAGCAGCAAAGGACAGGGGGGCGGGTTTAGGCTGAACACTGAAGCTTTCTTT	CASSKGQGGGFRLNTEAFF
.	once	TRBV4-2	TRBJ2-7	TGTGCCAGCAGCCAAGTTGGGCAGGGTGGAGAGCAGTACTTC	CASSQVGQGGEQYF
.	once	TRBV6-5	TRBJ1-2	TGTGCCAGCACCAATGGACATCTCTATGGCTACACCTTC	CASTNGHLYGYTF
TRBD1	once	TRBV27	TRBJ2-2	TGTGCCAGCAGATCCCAGGGGGCCTACACCGGGGAGCTGTTTTTT	CASRSQGAYTGELFF
TRBD1	.	TRBV7-2	TRBJ1-2	TGTGCCAGCAGCCTCCGGGACAGGGATGGCTACACCTTC	CASSLRDRDGYTF
TRBD1	.	TRBV4-2	TRBJ1-2	TGTGCCAGCAGCCCCCCACCCGGGACAGGGGTAGGTGGCTACACCTTC	CASSPPPGTGVGGYTF
.	.	TRBV6-2/TRBV6-3	TRBJ2-7	TGTGCCAGCAGTAACACCGGACTCCCTCCTACACAGCAGTACTTC	CASSNTGLPPTQQYF
.	.	TRBV29-1	TRBJ2-7	TGCAGCGTCGGTTGGGGGTTCTACGAGCAGTACTTC	CSVGWGFYEQYF
TRBD2	.	TRBV2	TRBJ2-5	TGTGCCAGCAGTGACCTGTTATATTCCTCTAGCGGGGGCCTGTACCAAGAGACCCAGTACTTC	CASSDLLYSSSGGLYQETQYF
TRBD1	.	TRBV5-6	TRBJ2-1	TGTGCCAGCAGCTTCCCGGGACAGTACAATGAGCAGTTCTTC	CASSFPGQYNEQFF
TRBD1	.	TRBV6-5	TRBJ2-7	TGTGCCAGCAGTCAAACAGGGGGCCCCTACGAGCAGTACTTC	CASSQTGGPYEQYF
TRBD1	.	TRBV9	TRBJ1-3	TGTGCCAGCAGCTCAGGACAGGGCGGTGGAAACACCATATATTTT	CASSSGQGGGNTIYF
.	.	TRBV5-1	TRBJ1-1	TGCGCCAGCAGCCCAGACGGGAACACTGAAGCTTTCTTT	CASSPDGNTEAFF
TRBD2	few	TRBV13	TRBJ2-5	TGTGCCAGCAGCTGGGGACTAGCGGGGGGGCCTCGGGAGACCCAGTACTTC	CASSWGLAGGPRETQYF
TRBD2	.	TRBV9	TRBJ2-3	TGTGCCAGCAGCGACGGGGGGTGGGCAGATACGCAGTATTTT	CASSDGGWADTQYF
.	.	TRBV6-6	TRBJ2-7	TGTGCCAGCAGTTGGGCTTCCTACGAGCAGTACTTC	CASSWASYEQYF